One T cell receptor (beta chain) is described in this entry. The data were obtained in a study of blood T cells in healthy people across ages. Primers used in a second PCR of roughly 7 to 11 cycles were a sample-barcoded 5' primer and a J-beta primer mix. MiXCR, run by TCRdb on the 5' RACE reads, gives a single entry per CDR3 protein. The sample has some 1.8 million distinct CDR3 sequences, 35% to 50% seen once; the top ten hold more than 20%. The sequencing input was blood. The receptor was isolated from a human donor in good health.

The CDR3 nucleotides are TGCAGTGTTCCCCCGGGACAACAAGAGACCCAGTACTTC. Protein sequence: CSVPPGQQETQYF. This chain links TRBV20-1 with TRBJ2-5, with a tentative D call TRBD1 (6 bases). Per the germline V gene, CDR1 is DFQATT and CDR2 is SNEGSKA (reference sequence). This CDR3 spans 13 amino acids. With 7 bases removed from V and 2 bases from J, the gap between germline ends came to 14 bases.